This T cell receptor beta chain was captured by sequencing in a study of OX40 agonist ivuxolimab in advanced cancers. Study-wide context: Ivuxolimab, which targeted the costimulatory receptor OX40 (CD134), was an agonistic, fully human IgG2 monoclonal antibody. Among the approximately 54 dose-escalation patients, 19 had hepatocellular carcinoma, about 15 melanoma, 9 renal cell carcinoma and 9 head and neck cancer. Peripheral TCRbeta sequencing aimed to test whether ivuxolimab altered TCR sequence diversity and caused clonal T-cell expansion. Partial responses occurred in three dose-escalation patients: two with cutaneous melanoma and one with hepatocellular carcinoma. Intravenous ivuxolimab was administered to patients every 2 weeks at six dose levels: 0.01, 0.1, 0.3, 1.5, 3 and 10 mg/kg. The dose-escalation cohort was about 86% male with a mean age of about 58 years, ranging from roughly 20 to 85. The paper covers the monotherapy dose-escalation part of the phase I ivuxolimab trial, which included N ≈ 52 patients. Prior anti-PD-1, anti-PD-L1 or anti-CTLA-4 therapy was permitted, and 30% to 50% of dose-escalation patients had received checkpoint inhibitors.

The study at large found these results: Clonal expansion of both CD4+ and CD8+ blood T cells was observed from baseline to week 6 at doses 0.1 to 3.0 mg/kg. Which antigens the clonally expanded peripheral T cells were specific for was not determined. Partial responders in the 0.1-3.0 mg/kg groups had among the lowest normalized peripheral clonal expansion, especially among CD8+ T cells. After ivuxolimab, expanded clones were on average more numerous among CD8+ T cells than among CD4+ T cells. Low levels of normalized T-cell clonal expansion were also seen in some patients who did not respond.

Patients with autoimmune disease history or receiving systemic immunosuppression were excluded from the trial. In every dose cohort, peripheral blood was drawn for TCR sequencing at baseline, cycle 4 day 1, and cycle 7 day 1. The samples were drawn from a first-in-human, open-label, multicenter phase I dose-escalation trial of ivuxolimab. Adults with locally advanced or metastatic melanoma, renal cell, hepatocellular, or head and neck squamous cell carcinoma were enrolled in the trial. CD4+ and CD8+ T cells were sorted separately from peripheral blood before TCR sequencing. Sequences SGHRS (CDR1) and YFSETQ (CDR2) are obtained from the germline V gene. V lost 3 bases and J lost 0 bases; the stretch between them is 10 bases long. The CDR3 starts with the cysteine, ends with the phenylalanine, and has 14 residues. Only CDR3 DNA remains: 42 bases, in frame from the first base. To sequence the TCRbeta CDR3 region, genomic DNA was isolated from the sorted cells. TCRbeta CDR3 regions were sequenced using the immunoSEQ Assay. TCRdb retrieved this table from immuneACCESS and kept in-frame rearrangements only. Not all clones are present; in checked studies, unresolved V genes account for under half, and no reason is known for the remainder. This sample holds around 90,000 clones; about 91% were observed only once. 2% to 2.5% of the sample belongs to the ten largest clones.

Comment on this clone: Its antigen is currently not known. Base qualities are missing; no much larger clone stands one base away.

The TCR sequence derives from an adult with an advanced solid tumor such as melanoma, head and neck, liver or kidney cancer. The sequencing used CD4+ or CD8+ T cells sorted from blood, collected in a trial of the OX40 agonist ivuxolimab. The chain uses TRBV5-1 and TRBJ2-7, with the identity of the D gene unclear. The encoded CDR3 is CASSSGGPSYEQYF. The DNA sequence follows: TGCGCCAGCAGCTCCGGTGGCCCCTCCTACGAGCAGTACTTC.